The sequence of this T cell receptor beta chain was determined in a study of blood T cell repertoires in COVID-19. The data were produced by immunoSEQ multiplex PCR, yet TCRdb's version contains in-frame clones alone and is incomplete. The sample carries roughly 330,000 clones, 89% recorded once. Trimming left V 4 bases short and J 4 bases short, with 11 bases between. The CDR3 runs 14 residues. CDR1 LGHDT and CDR2 YNNKEL come from the germline V gene (reference sequence). This TCR was sampled from a man aged 18-30 years who had recovered from COVID-19. The sample comprised peripheral blood. The chain combines TRBV3-1 (or the pseudogene TRBV3-2) with TRBJ1-3; unclear D gene. CDR3 DNA sequence: TGTGCCAGCAGCCTCAACGTCAGGGGAAACACCATATATTTT. Translated, it gives CASSLNVRGNTIYF.